The 30 T cell receptor beta chains given below trace back to one sample, sequenced in a study of T cell repertoires in cytomegalovirus infection. TCRdb recomputed calls from the reads with MiXCR, one row per CDR3 protein. Of 350,000 to 500,000 distinct CDR3 sequences listed, approximately 31% were seen once; the top ten hold roughly 13%. Sequenced: PBMCs. The receptors come from a human donor in good health (CMV status not recorded). Some clones in this sample may be carry-over from other donors' samples.

The CDR3 nucleotides read TGCGCCAGCAGCTTGGAGGGTCGGGAAGAGACCCAGTACTTC. It yields the protein CASSLEGREETQYF. The chain combines TRBV5-1 with TRBJ2-5, with no clear D. Trimming pared 0 bases from V and 3 bases from J, leaving 9 bases between. There are 14 residues in the CDR3. In germline, CDR1 is SGHRS, CDR2 YFSETQ.

The chain recombines TRBV20-1 with TRBJ1-5; TRBD1 agrees at 10 bases. The V gene's germline CDR1 is DFQATT and CDR2 SNEGSKA (reference sequence). Trimming removed 6 bases from V and 6 bases from J; junction bases left unmatched: 8. The CDR3 is made up of 14 amino acids. CDR3 sequence reads: CSAGTGEVGQPQHF. The DNA for the CDR3 is TGCAGTGCAGGGACAGGGGAGGTTGGTCAGCCCCAGCATTTT.

The chain carries TRBV19 and TRBJ2-4; D not resolved. The ends were cut back, 7 bases at V and 9 bases at J, with 22 bases in the middle. This CDR3 spans 15 amino acids. Germline V lookup: CDR1 LNHDA, CDR2 SQIVND (reference sequence). For the CDR3, the DNA is TGTGCCAGTATTGACCCTAGGGCCTACTTAGGCATTCAGTACTTC. It codes for CASIDPRAYLGIQYF.

This clonotype was counted at least ten times. V usage is TRBV12-3 or TRBV12-4 and J usage is TRBJ2-7; D unclear. V was pared by 3 bases and J by 6 bases, with 12 bases between. The CDR3 consists of 13 residues. The chain's CDR3 is CASSLVPFSEQYF. CDR3 DNA sequence: TGTGCCAGCAGTTTGGTGCCTTTCAGCGAGCAGTACTTC.

This clonotype was counted between two and nine times. The chain joins TRBV20-1 to TRBJ2-2; D may match TRBD1 or TRBD2 (5 bases each). V was pared by 0 bases and J by 0 bases, with 8 bases between. CDR3 size: 15 residues. CDR1 is DFQATT, CDR2 SNEGSKA, per germline (reference sequence). The CDR3 DNA reads TGCAGTGCTAGAGATTTGGGGGCGAACACCGGGGAGCTGTTTTTT. This codes for CSARDLGANTGELFF.

This clonotype was observed many times. The rearrangement joins TRBV7-8 to TRBJ1-1; no clear D. V shed 5 bases and J shed 3 bases, with 4 bases lying between them. This CDR3 is 11 amino acids long. Per germline, CDR1 SGHVS and CDR2 FQNEAQ. The CDR3 sequence is CASSLDTEAFF. DNA of the CDR3: TGTGCCAGCAGCCTTGACACTGAAGCTTTCTTT.

This chain joins TRBV6-1 and TRBJ2-1, with TRBD1 as a possible D gene (6 bases). V gave up 1 base and J gave up 4 bases, with 11 bases separating them. There are 15 residues in the CDR3. Germline CDR1 reads MNHNS; CDR2 reads SASEGT. CDR3 sequence reads: CASSEVYRGYNEQFF. DNA for the CDR3: TGTGCCAGCAGTGAAGTGTATAGGGGGTACAATGAGCAGTTCTTC.

The chain joins TRBV12-3 or TRBV12-4 to TRBJ2-3; TRBD1 agrees at 9 bases. The V segment lost 7 bases and the J segment 5 bases; nucleotides outside the gene matches: 10. This CDR3 comprises 15 residues. CDR3 protein: CASTPRDRAEDTQYF. CDR3 nucleotides: TGTGCCAGCACCCCCCGGGACAGGGCAGAAGATACGCAGTATTTT.

This clonotype appeared a single time. The V call is TRBV5-1, the J call TRBJ2-3; 8 bases are a match to TRBD1. The germline CDR1 and CDR2 sequences are SGHRS and YFSETQ. This CDR3 spans 17 amino acids. The ends lost 4 bases at V and 3 bases at J; junction bases unmatched: 13. CDR3 in amino acids: CASSHNAWTGTTDTQYF. CDR3 coding DNA: TGCGCCAGCAGCCACAACGCCTGGACAGGGACGACAGATACGCAGTATTTT. Drawing the rest from reference TRBV5-1 and TRBJ2-3, the complete variable domain is KAGVTQTPRYLIKTRGQQVTLSCSPISGHRSVSWYQQTPGQGLQFLFEYFSETQRNKGNFPGRFSGRQFSNSRSEMNVSTLELGDSALYLCASSHNAWTGTTDTQYFGPGTRLTVL.

This clonotype showed up just a few times. The chain joins TRBV7-3 to TRBJ1-2; 7 nucleotides agree with TRBD1. Germline-derived CDR1 and CDR2 are SGHTA and FQGTGA. This CDR3 has 15 amino acids. The J segment lost 4 bases and the V segment lost 2 bases, leaving 7 bases of the junction unmatched. CDR3 in amino acids: CASSLGGDSSYGYTF. CDR3 bases: TGTGCCAGCAGCTTAGGCGGGGACAGTTCCTATGGCTACACCTTC. The full variable domain, with the rest looked up from reference TRBV7-3 and TRBJ1-2, is GAGVSQTPSNKVTEKGKYVELRCDPISGHTALYWYRQSLGQGPEFLIYFQGTGAADDSGLPNDRFFAVRPEGSVSTLKIQRTERGDSAVYLCASSLGGDSSYGYTFGSGTRLTVV.

This clonotype has only a few counts. The CDR3 protein is CASSQRDNVQAFF. CDR3 DNA: TGTGCCAGCAGCCAACGGGACAACGTTCAAGCTTTCTTT. The V and J genes are TRBV3-1 and TRBJ1-1; D perhaps matches TRBD1 (6 bases). The germline CDR1 and CDR2 sequences are LGHDT and YNNKEL (reference sequence). Deletions cut 2 bases from V and 9 bases from J, with 13 bases between. This CDR3 contains 13 residues.

V and J are TRBV5-1 and TRBJ2-6; tentatively, D is TRBD2 (6 bases). The V end lost 1 base, the J end lost 0 bases, and 17 bases lay between the germline ends. Germline V CDR1 and CDR2: SGHRS, YFSETQ. The CDR3 spans 19 residues. CDR3 region: CASSLSGTPWSSGANVLTF. CDR3 in DNA: TGCGCCAGCAGCTTGTCCGGGACTCCTTGGAGCTCTGGGGCCAACGTCCTGACTTTC.

CDR3 sequence: CATRAGDRVTDTQYF. CDR3 bases: TGTGCCACCAGGGCCGGGGACAGAGTCACAGATACGCAGTATTTT. The chain links TRBV24-1 to TRBJ2-3; 7 bases match TRBD1. The CDR3 is made up of 15 amino acids. Germline CDR1 KGHDR, CDR2 SFDVKD. J gave up 2 bases and V 7 bases, and 8 bases lay outside the gene matches.

The V and J genes are TRBV20-1 and TRBJ2-2; 10 bases agree with TRBD2. Losses at the gene ends were 3 bases for V and 9 bases for J; bases not matched to a gene: 10. This CDR3 comprises 15 residues. Germline CDR1 and CDR2: DFQATT and SNEGSKA (reference sequence). In DNA, the CDR3 is TGCAGTGCTAGTTCGGCTAGCGGGGGCTTACGGGAGCTGTTTTTT. This translates into CSASSASGGLRELFF.

This sequence joins TRBV28 and TRBJ1-2, with D possibly being TRBD1 (5 bases). The CDR3 extends over 14 amino acids. Germline V lookup: CDR1 MDHEN, CDR2 SYDVKM. Deletions cut 7 bases from V and 2 bases from J, with 14 bases between. Here the CDR3 DNA reads TGTGCCAGCACCTCGGGGGGACGGAACTATGGCTACACCTTC. Encoded protein: CASTSGGRNYGYTF.

The table lists this clonotype with many counts. The chain is built from TRBV7-6 and TRBJ2-1; 8 nucleotides line up with TRBD2. Germline CDR1 reads SGHVS; CDR2 reads FNYEAQ. CDR3 length equals 16 residues. The V and J ends lost 0 bases and 6 bases, in that order; junction bases with no gene match: 7. This CDR3 is CASSLASGGGINEQFF. The CDR3, as DNA: TGTGCCAGCAGCTTAGCGTCGGGGGGGGGTATCAATGAGCAGTTCTTC.

Only a few counts were recorded for this clonotype. This sequence joins TRBV5-1 and TRBJ1-1, with a tentative D call TRBD1 (5 bases). Germline V gene lookup returns CDR1 SGHRS and CDR2 YFSETQ. V lost 3 bases and J 1 base, leaving 16 bases between the germline ends. The CDR3 length is 16 residues. The CDR3 here is CASSSLLGVGNTEAFF. The CDR3 DNA reads as TGCGCCAGCAGCTCTCTCTTGGGGGTTGGGAACACTGAAGCTTTCTTT.

This clonotype was found many times. The rearrangement joins TRBV7-2 to TRBJ2-1, with 8 bases matching TRBD2. V trimming: 5 bases; J trimming: 6 bases; junction bases outside the gene matches: 12. The CDR3 loop spans 16 amino acids. Germline assignment: CDR1 SGHTA and CDR2 FQGNSA. The CDR3 here is CASSLAGGVGANEQFF. The CDR3 DNA sequence: TGTGCCAGCAGCCTGGCGGGGGGAGTGGGGGCCAATGAGCAGTTCTTC.

This clonotype was counted ten times or more. V is TRBV7-2 and J is TRBJ1-1; TRBD1 might be the D (6 bases). This CDR3 comprises 12 residues. Germline lookup yields CDR1 SGHTA and CDR2 FQGNSA. V dropped 5 bases and J dropped 11 bases, with 15 bases sitting between them. CDR3: CASSEGGGAAFF. CDR3 bases: TGTGCCAGCAGCGAGGGAGGGGGAGCGGCTTTCTTT.

This clonotype was detected only a few times. V is TRBV5-1 and J is TRBJ2-1; D is perhaps TRBD1 (5 bases). The CDR3 has 13 residues. CDR1 is SGHRS and CDR2 is YFSETQ in the germline V gene. The ends were cut back, 5 bases at V and 3 bases at J, with 9 bases in the middle. CDR3 coding DNA: TGCGCCAGCAGTTTTGACAGCTACAATGAGCAGTTCTTC. It specifies CASSFDSYNEQFF.

As concerns this clonotype: A read error may be the cause here, since a much bigger clone is one base away. V and J are TRBV7-2 and TRBJ1-1; unclear D gene. Germline V gene lookup returns CDR1 SGHTA and CDR2 FQGNSA. The CDR3 consists of 13 residues. V was clipped by 5 bases and J by 4 bases, with 11 bases between them. CDR3 sequence: CASSPSLITEAFF. The CDR3 DNA follows: TGTGCCAGCAGCCCAAGTTTAATCACTGAAGCTTTCTTT. Full variable domain (remainder filled in from reference TRBV7-2 and TRBJ1-1): GAGVSQSPSNKVTEKGKDVELRCDPISGHTALYWYRQSLGQGLEFLIYFQGNSAPDKSGLPSDRFSAERTGGSVSTLTIQRTQQEDSAVYLCASSPSLITEAFFGQGTRLTVV.

The rearrangement links TRBV5-4 to TRBJ2-5; D is possibly TRBD2 (6 bases). Germline CDR1 and CDR2: SGHNT and YYREEE (reference sequence). Trimming removed 0 bases from V and 1 base from J, with 16 bases in between. There are 17 residues in the CDR3. The CDR3 DNA reads as TGTGCCAGCAGCTTGGGCGGGACGGCCTTATTCCAAGAGACCCAGTACTTC. Residues: CASSLGGTALFQETQYF.

The table lists this clonotype with a few counts. V and J are TRBV4-3 and TRBJ1-6; possibly TRBD1 for D (5 bases). The germline CDR1 and CDR2 sequences are LGHNA and YSLEER. V gave up 3 bases and J gave up 7 bases, with 19 bases separating them. The CDR3 runs to 17 residues. In DNA, the CDR3 is TGCGCCAGCAGCCAGCTGGGCGCGGGACTGTTAAATTCACCCCTCCACTTT. Translation: CASSQLGAGLLNSPLHF.

This clonotype was picked up many times. The rearrangement joins TRBV7-8 to TRBJ2-4; D unresolved. V gave up 5 bases and J gave up 0 bases, with 11 bases separating them. This CDR3 region has 15 residues. Looked up from germline, CDR1 is SGHVS and CDR2 is FQNEAQ. CDR3 DNA sequence: TGTGCCAGCAGCCCAGGCTTCGTAGCCAAAAACATTCAGTACTTC. Amino acid sequence: CASSPGFVAKNIQYF.

This chain connects TRBV5-4 to TRBJ2-7, with D possibly matching TRBD2 (5 bases). V dropped 2 bases and J dropped 0 bases, with 12 bases sitting between them. CDR3 length: 15 amino acids. Germline V gene data show CDR1 as SGHNT and CDR2 as YYREEE (reference sequence). The CDR3 region has the DNA TGTGCCAGCAGCTTACTAGGGCTCAGCTCCTACGAGCAGTACTTC. Protein sequence: CASSLLGLSSYEQYF.

Concerning this clonotype: One junction end does not reproduce the germline sequence, and a read error may be involved. The rearrangement links TRBV7-2 to TRBJ1-5; no clear D gene. This CDR3 is built from 17 residues. Germline lookup yields CDR1 SGHTA and CDR2 FQGNSA. In DNA, the CDR3 is TGTGCCAGAAGCTTAACCCCCAGGAATCTGGCCAATCAGCCCCAGCATTTT. Translation: CARSLTPRNLANQPQHF.

J is TRBJ1-2 and V is TRBV2; 8 bases fit TRBD1. Germline CDR1 is SNHLY and CDR2 is FYNNEI. J gave up 4 bases and V 6 bases, and 7 bases lay outside the gene matches. The CDR3 totals 14 residues. The CDR3 protein is CASRLTGDVYGYTF. CDR3 coding DNA: TGTGCCAGCAGGCTGACAGGGGACGTCTATGGCTACACCTTC.

This sequence joins TRBV6-5 and TRBJ1-6; perhaps TRBD1 as D (6 bases). Trimming shortened V by 2 bases and J by 6 bases, and 14 bases separated the two germline ends. The CDR3 contains 16 residues. The germline V gene encodes CDR1 MNHEY and CDR2 SVGAGI. The CDR3 DNA sequence: TGTGCCAGCAGTTACGAGGGGGGGCCGGTTAATTCACCCCTCCACTTT. Its translation: CASSYEGGPVNSPLHF.

The rearrangement uses TRBV6-5 and TRBJ1-2, with D possibly matching TRBD1 (6 bases). V dropped 0 bases and J dropped 7 bases, with 15 bases sitting between them. Per germline, CDR1 MNHEY and CDR2 SVGAGI. This CDR3 comprises 15 residues. The CDR3 DNA reads as TGTGCCAGCAGTTACTCGAGACAGGTGGGATCTGGCTACACCTTC. It codes for CASSYSRQVGSGYTF.

This clonotype was found many times. The chain uses TRBV11-2 and TRBJ2-5; D uncertain. Germline loops: CDR1 SGHAT, CDR2 FQNNGV. Trimming shortened V by 1 base and J by 5 bases, and 23 bases separated the two germline ends. This CDR3 region has 18 residues. The CDR3 sequence: CASSLALRARSDPETQYF. In nucleotides, the CDR3 is TGTGCCAGCAGCTTAGCCCTCCGGGCCCGGTCCGACCCGGAGACCCAGTACTTC.